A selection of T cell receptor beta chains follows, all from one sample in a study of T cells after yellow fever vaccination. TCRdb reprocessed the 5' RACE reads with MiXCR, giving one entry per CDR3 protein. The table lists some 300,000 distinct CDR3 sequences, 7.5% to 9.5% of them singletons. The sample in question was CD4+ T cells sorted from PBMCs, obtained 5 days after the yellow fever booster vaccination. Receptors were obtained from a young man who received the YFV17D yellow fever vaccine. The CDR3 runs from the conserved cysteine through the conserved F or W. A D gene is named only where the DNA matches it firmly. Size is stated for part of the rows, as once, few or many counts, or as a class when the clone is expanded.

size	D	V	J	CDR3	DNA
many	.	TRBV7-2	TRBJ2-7	CASSLVLASYEQYF	TGTGCCAGCAGCTTAGTTCTGGCCTCCTACGAGCAGTACTTC
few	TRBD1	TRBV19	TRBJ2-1	CASSRDRVSNEQFF	TGTGCCAGTAGCCGGGACAGGGTTTCGAATGAGCAGTTCTTC
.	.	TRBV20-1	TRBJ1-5	CSARPPGGQPQHF	TGCAGTGCTAGACCCCCGGGGGGACAGCCCCAGCATTTT
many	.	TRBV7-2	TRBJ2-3	CASSLYASTDTQYF	TGTGCCAGCAGCTTATATGCTAGCACAGATACGCAGTATTTT
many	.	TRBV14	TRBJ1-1	CASSHLIRDEFTEAFF	TGTGCCAGCAGCCACCTGATCCGGGACGAGTTTACTGAAGCTTTCTTT
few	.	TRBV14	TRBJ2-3	CASSAEPQVFSTDTQYF	TGTGCCAGCAGCGCAGAACCACAGGTCTTTAGCACAGATACGCAGTATTTT
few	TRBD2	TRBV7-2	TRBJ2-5	CASSRAGPQETQYF	TGTGCCAGCAGCCGAGCGGGGCCCCAAGAGACCCAGTACTTC
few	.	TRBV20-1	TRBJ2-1	CSARGLRTVDNEQFF	TGCAGTGCTAGGGGTCTCCGGACAGTAGACAATGAGCAGTTCTTC
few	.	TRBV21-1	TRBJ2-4	CASRQGRQTKNIQYF	TGTGCCAGCAGACAGGGGAGACAGACCAAAAACATTCAGTACTTC
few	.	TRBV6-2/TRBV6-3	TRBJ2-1	CASSYSRAHNEQFF	TGTGCCAGCAGTTACTCGAGGGCCCACAATGAGCAGTTCTTC
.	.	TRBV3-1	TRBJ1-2	CASSPWVNLANYGYTF	TGTGCCAGCAGCCCCTGGGTGAACTTAGCTAACTATGGCTACACCTTC
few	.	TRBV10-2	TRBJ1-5	CASSETGNSQPQHF	TGCGCCAGCAGCGAAACAGGGAATAGCCAGCCCCAGCATTTT
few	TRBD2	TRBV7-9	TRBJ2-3	CASSERGGGRTDTQYF	TGTGCCAGCAGCGAAAGGGGCGGGGGGCGAACAGATACGCAGTATTTT
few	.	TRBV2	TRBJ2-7	CASSAVSGDPRGEQYF	TGTGCCAGCAGTGCGGTTTCAGGGGACCCTCGGGGCGAGCAGTACTTC
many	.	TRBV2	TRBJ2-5	CASSDVGQETQYF	TGTGCCAGCAGTGACGTGGGCCAAGAGACCCAGTACTTC
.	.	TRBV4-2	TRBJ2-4	CASSQDHGGLGKNIQYF	TGTGCCAGCAGCCAAGATCATGGAGGGTTGGGCAAAAACATTCAGTACTTC
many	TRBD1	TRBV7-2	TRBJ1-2	CASSLTRDSYGYTF	TGTGCCAGCAGCTTAACCCGGGACAGCTATGGCTACACCTTC
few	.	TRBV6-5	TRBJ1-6	CASSPRYSYNSPLHF	TGTGCCAGCAGTCCCCGCTATTCCTATAATTCACCCCTCCACTTT
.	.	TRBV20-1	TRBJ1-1	CSARVGAVNTEAFF	TGCAGTGCTAGAGTAGGGGCTGTGAACACTGAAGCTTTCTTT
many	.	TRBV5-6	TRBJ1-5	CASSESRGARQPQHF	TGTGCCAGCAGCGAAAGTCGGGGGGCGAGGCAGCCCCAGCATTTT
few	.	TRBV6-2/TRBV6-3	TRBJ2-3	CASSRFRTDTQYF	TGTGCCAGCAGCCGGTTTCGGACAGATACGCAGTATTTT
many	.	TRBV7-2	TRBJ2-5	CASSLGPNQETQYF	TGTGCCAGCAGCTTAGGTCCTAACCAAGAGACCCAGTACTTC
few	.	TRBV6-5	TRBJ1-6	CASRATGQMYNSPLHF	TGTGCCAGCAGAGCCACCGGGCAGATGTATAATTCACCCCTCCACTTT
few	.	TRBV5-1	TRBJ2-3	CASSLAGGGWTDTQYF	TGCGCCAGCAGCTTGGCCGGGGGTGGTTGGACAGATACGCAGTATTTT